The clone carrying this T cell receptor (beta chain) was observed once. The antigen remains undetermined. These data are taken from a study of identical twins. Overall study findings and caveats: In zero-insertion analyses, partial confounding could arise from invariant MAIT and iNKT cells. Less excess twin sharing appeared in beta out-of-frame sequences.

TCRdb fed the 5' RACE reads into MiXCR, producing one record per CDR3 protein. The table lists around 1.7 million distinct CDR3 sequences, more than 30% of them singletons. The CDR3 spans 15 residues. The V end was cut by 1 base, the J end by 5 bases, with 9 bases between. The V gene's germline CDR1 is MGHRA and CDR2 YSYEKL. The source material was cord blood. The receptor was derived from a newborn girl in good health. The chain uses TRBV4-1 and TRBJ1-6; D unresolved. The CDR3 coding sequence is TGCGCCAGCAGCCAAGTCGGCGTAAATAATTCACCCCTCCACTTT. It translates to CASSQVGVNNSPLHF.